The following is a T cell receptor (beta chain) sequence with its context. The antigen is undetermined. This sample was included in a study of cytomegalovirus exposure and HLA in healthy donors. The PCR employed 60 Vbeta primers together with 13 Jbeta primers. This table comes from immunoSEQ multiplex PCR, and its TCRdb copy is limited to in-frame clones, with some not included. This table holds about 67,000 clones, approximately 71% found once. Findings of the study overall: A later analysis found common viral pathogens apparently linked to several of the most significant clusters. Across donors, sequencing depth was assumed by presence/absence analyses to be roughly uniform.

CDR3 size: 14 residues. The V gene end was trimmed by 0 bases and the J gene end by 7 bases; junction bases not matched to a gene: 3. Germline V gene data show CDR1 as SGDLS and CDR2 as YYNGEE. V and J are TRBV9 and TRBJ1-2; 10 nucleotides align to TRBD1. The sample was PBMCs. The source is a young woman in good health and CMV-seronegative. The CDR3 DNA follows: TGTGCCAGCAGCGTAGAGGACAGGGGGTTTGGCTACACCTTC. Protein: CASSVEDRGFGYTF. The complete variable domain, with remaining parts taken from reference TRBV9 and TRBJ1-2, reads DSGVTQTPKHLITATGQRVTLRCSPRSGDLSVYWYQQSLDQGLQFLIQYYNGEERAKGNILERFSAQQFPDLHSELNLSSLELGDSALYFCASSVEDRGFGYTFGSGTRLTVV.